These 32 T cell receptor beta chains were sequenced from one sample in a study of blood T cell repertoires in COVID-19. The protocol was immunoSEQ multiplex PCR, while the TCRdb copy is restricted to in-frame clones and leaves out a portion. The top ten hold 15% of the sample, which has some 45,000 clones, approximately 90% seen once. The sequencing sample was made of peripheral blood. The receptors stem from a man aged 55 to 69 with active COVID-19.

The rearrangement uses TRBV7-2 and TRBJ2-3; D ambiguous. The ends were cut back, 1 base at V and 4 bases at J, with 6 bases in the middle. The CDR3 covers 13 residues. The germline CDR1 and CDR2 sequences are SGHTA and FQGNSA. The DNA of the CDR3 is TGTGCCAGCAGCTTAGTCGGTCCAGATACGCAGTATTTT. This gives the protein CASSLVGPDTQYF.

The chain combines TRBV24-1 with TRBJ2-3; TRBD2 might be the D (6 bases). The CDR3 consists of 14 residues. The V gene lost 3 bases and the J gene lost 3 bases, with 9 bases spanning the gap. Germline lookup yields CDR1 KGHDR and CDR2 SFDVKD. The CDR3 region has the DNA TGTGCCACCAGTGATCCGGGGGAGACAGATACGCAGTATTTT. It translates to CATSDPGETDTQYF.

In this sample, this clone turned up once. The chain employs TRBV4-1 and TRBJ1-1, with D perhaps matching TRBD1 (5 bases). This CDR3 is built from 16 residues. Germline-derived CDR1 and CDR2 are MGHRA and YSYEKL. Trimming took off 0 bases at V and 0 bases at J, with 11 bases between the two ends. The CDR3 DNA reads as TGCGCCAGCAGCCAAGATTTGGGGACTGTGAACACTGAAGCTTTCTTT. It translates to CASSQDLGTVNTEAFF.

The chain links TRBV5-1 to TRBJ2-1, with a possible D match to TRBD1 (5 bases). V was pared by 4 bases and J by 2 bases, with 13 bases between. The germline V gene has CDR1 SGHRS and CDR2 YFSETQ. The CDR3 totals 15 residues. As DNA, the CDR3 is TGCGCCAGCAGCCCCCTGGCAGGGCCCTACAATGAGCAGTTCTTC. Protein sequence: CASSPLAGPYNEQFF. The complete variable domain, with remaining parts taken from reference TRBV5-1 and TRBJ2-1, reads KAGVTQTPRYLIKTRGQQVTLSCSPISGHRSVSWYQQTPGQGLQFLFEYFSETQRNKGNFPGRFSGRQFSNSRSEMNVSTLELGDSALYLCASSPLAGPYNEQFFGPGTRLTVL.

V is TRBV5-4 and J is TRBJ2-7; 10 bases align to TRBD2. The germline V gene encodes CDR1 SGHNT and CDR2 YYREEE (reference sequence). Unmatched junction bases numbered 10, after V lost 2 bases and J lost 5 bases. This CDR3 comprises 16 residues. The chain's CDR3 is CASSFGLRTSGNEQYF. The DNA for the CDR3 is TGTGCCAGCAGCTTCGGCTTACGGACTAGCGGTAACGAGCAGTACTTC.

The chain links TRBV7-9 to TRBJ1-2, with a tentative D call TRBD1 (5 bases). The CDR3 sequence is 14 residues long. Per the germline V gene, CDR1 is SEHNR and CDR2 is FQNEAQ (reference sequence). The V gene lost 1 base and the J gene lost 7 bases, with 13 bases spanning the gap. This CDR3 reads CASSLGQGSGGYTF. In nucleotides, the CDR3 is TGTGCCAGCAGCTTAGGCCAGGGTTCCGGTGGCTACACCTTC.

The chain employs TRBV9 and TRBJ2-3, with D perhaps matching TRBD1 (6 bases). Trimming pared 4 bases from V and 0 bases from J, leaving 9 bases between. CDR3 length: 14 residues. Germline lookup yields CDR1 SGDLS and CDR2 YYNGEE. In nucleotides, the CDR3 is TGTGCCAGCAGCTTTAGGGGGAGCACAGATACGCAGTATTTT. Protein product: CASSFRGSTDTQYF.

This clone showed up just a few times. J is TRBJ2-3 and V is TRBV5-1; 9 bases agree with TRBD1. After removal of 0 bases from V and 6 bases from J, the junction contained 5 bases not matched to a gene. The CDR3 covers 15 residues. Germline CDR1 and CDR2: SGHRS and YFSETQ. Here the CDR3 DNA reads TGCGCCAGCAGCTTGGCACAGGGGGCCTCGGATACGCAGTATTTT. It specifies CASSLAQGASDTQYF.

The chain has TRBV5-4 and TRBJ2-4; no clear D gene. CDR1 and CDR2 (germline): SGHNT, YYREEE (reference sequence). The CDR3 has 13 residues. Trimming stripped 1 base from V and 5 bases from J, with 7 bases between. The CDR3 reads CASSLPGQNIQYF. The CDR3 DNA reads as TGTGCCAGCAGCTTGCCAGGCCAAAACATTCAGTACTTC.

The rearrangement uses TRBV6-5 and TRBJ1-1, with a possible D match to TRBD1 (5 bases). CDR3 length: 14 amino acids. Looked up from germline, CDR1 is MNHEY and CDR2 is SVGAGI. V was pared by 4 bases and J by 0 bases, with 9 bases between. This CDR3 is CASSSQTVNTEAFF. The CDR3 bases are TGTGCCAGCAGTTCCCAGACAGTGAACACTGAAGCTTTCTTT.

The rearrangement links TRBV14 to TRBJ1-3, with a weak D call TRBD1 (5 bases). CDR1 and CDR2 (germline): SGHDN, FVKESK. Trimming took off 4 bases at V and 3 bases at J, with 13 bases between the two ends. There are 15 residues in the CDR3. CDR3 DNA: TGTGCCAGCAGCCCGGCGGGACTGATTGGAAACACCATATATTTT. This codes for CASSPAGLIGNTIYF.

This chain links TRBV7-9 with TRBJ2-1, with TRBD1 identical over 8 bases. Germline trimming cut 5 bases from V and 5 bases from J; bases unmatched to any gene: 8. The germline V gene has CDR1 SEHNR and CDR2 FQNEAQ (reference sequence). The CDR3 has 15 amino acids. CDR3 in amino acids: CASSPMDRADNEQFF. CDR3 DNA sequence: TGTGCCAGCAGCCCGATGGACAGGGCAGACAATGAGCAGTTCTTC.

The chain has TRBV19 and TRBJ2-7, with TRBD1 matching over 12 bases. The ends lost 3 bases at V and 5 bases at J; junction bases unmatched: 5. In germline, CDR1 is LNHDA, CDR2 SQIVND (reference sequence). The CDR3 is 15 residues long. The CDR3 is CASSITGTGGNEQYF. DNA of the CDR3: TGTGCCAGTAGTATCACCGGGACAGGGGGCAACGAGCAGTACTTC.

This chain links TRBV5-6 with TRBJ1-6; 8 bases map to TRBD1. Trimming at V came to 5 bases and at J to 10 bases, leaving 11 bases not matched to a gene. Germline V lookup: CDR1 SGHDT, CDR2 YYEEEE. This CDR3 has 15 residues. This CDR3 is CASRPRTGLGSPLHF. The CDR3, as DNA: TGTGCCAGCAGGCCTAGGACAGGGCTAGGGTCACCCCTCCACTTT.

This chain uses TRBV19 with TRBJ2-5, with D hard to call. Deletions cut 3 bases from V and 4 bases from J, with 15 bases between. The length of the CDR3 is 15 residues. Germline-derived CDR1 and CDR2 are LNHDA and SQIVND (reference sequence). The CDR3 here is CASSMEPGSRETQYF. In DNA form, the CDR3 reads TGTGCCAGTAGTATGGAACCGGGTTCGAGAGAGACCCAGTACTTC.

The gene calls are TRBV6-4 and TRBJ1-4; D not certain. CDR1 and CDR2 from the germline V gene are MRHNA and SNTAGT. V shed 4 bases and J shed 0 bases, with 6 bases lying between them. The CDR3 totals 14 residues. The CDR3 DNA reads TGTGCCAGCAGTGCGGAGACAACTAATGAAAAACTGTTTTTT. As protein: CASSAETTNEKLFF.

The V gene is TRBV27, the J gene TRBJ1-2, with a possible D match to TRBD1 (5 bases). The CDR3 consists of 13 residues. Germline CDR1 and CDR2: MNHEY and SMNVEV (reference sequence). Trimming took 4 bases from V and 3 from J, leaving 9 bases between them. The CDR3 protein is CASSSVGDYGYTF. The CDR3, as DNA: TGTGCCAGCAGTTCGGTAGGGGACTATGGCTACACCTTC.

This clone appeared once. This chain connects TRBV7-2 to TRBJ1-6, with 7 bases that match TRBD1. Germline V CDR1 and CDR2: SGHTA, FQGNSA. This CDR3 has 14 residues. V shed 5 bases and J 8 bases; nucleotides not matched to a gene: 6. The CDR3 nucleotides are TGTGCCAGCAGCCTAGGACAGGTATATTCACCCCTCCACTTT. It codes for CASSLGQVYSPLHF.

This clone was seen a handful of times. This rearrangement joins TRBV2 to TRBJ1-5; a weak D match, TRBD1 (6 bases). V was clipped by 6 bases and J by 0 bases, with 9 bases between them. Germline V gene data show CDR1 as SNHLY and CDR2 as FYNNEI. The CDR3 extends over 14 amino acids. CDR3 protein: CASSGQFSNQPQHF. CDR3 in DNA: TGTGCCAGCAGCGGACAGTTTAGCAATCAGCCCCAGCATTTT.

The rearrangement links TRBV3-1 (or the pseudogene TRBV3-2) to TRBJ1-2; possible D gene TRBD1, 5 bases. The CDR3 runs 13 residues. In germline, CDR1 is LGHDT, CDR2 YNNKEL (reference sequence). The V end lost 5 bases, the J end lost 7 bases, and 14 bases lay between the germline ends. This CDR3 reads CASSEVGGSGYTF. The CDR3 region has the DNA TGTGCCAGCAGCGAGGTCGGGGGTTCTGGCTACACCTTC.

The chain links TRBV5-1 to TRBJ2-7; maybe TRBD1 (8 bases). This CDR3 is 16 amino acids long. CDR1 and CDR2 from the germline V gene are SGHRS and YFSETQ. V lost 4 bases to trimming and J lost 2 bases, with 19 bases between them. The CDR3 protein is CASSSGQGGGTYEQYF. CDR3 in DNA: TGCGCCAGCAGCAGCGGACAGGGAGGGGGAACCTACGAGCAGTACTTC.

The chain couples TRBV6-1 to TRBJ1-5, with D perhaps TRBD1 (6 bases). Germline CDR1 MNHNS, CDR2 SASEGT. The V end lost 3 bases, the J end lost 6 bases, and 15 bases lay between the germline ends. The CDR3 runs 15 residues. The CDR3, as DNA: TGTGCCAGCAGTGATCTTGGGGGCCGAGGTCAGCCCCAGCATTTT. This codes for CASSDLGGRGQPQHF.

V usage is TRBV27 and J usage is TRBJ2-5, with D perhaps matching TRBD1 (5 bases). Germline loops: CDR1 MNHEY, CDR2 SMNVEV (reference sequence). This CDR3 has 15 residues. Trimming shortened V by 2 bases and J by 4 bases, and 14 bases separated the two germline ends. CDR3 region: CASSLKGIGRETQYF. The CDR3 region has the DNA TGTGCCAGCAGTTTAAAGGGGATCGGGCGAGAGACCCAGTACTTC.

This clone appeared once. The chain couples TRBV28 to TRBJ2-1; 9 bases fit TRBD2. The CDR3 is 14 residues long. The V gene's germline CDR1 is MDHEN and CDR2 SYDVKM. V lost 6 bases and J lost 5; bases outside the gene matches: 5. CDR3 protein: CASRLAGTHNEQFF. In DNA, the CDR3 is TGTGCCAGCAGGCTAGCGGGAACTCACAATGAGCAGTTCTTC.

This clone occurred once. The chain uses TRBV5-1 and TRBJ1-1; TRBD1 might be the D (5 bases). Germline CDR1 is SGHRS and CDR2 is YFSETQ. Between the trimmed V and J ends, which lost 1 base and 0 bases, there was a span of 10 bases. The CDR3 length is 15 residues. The CDR3 DNA sequence: TGCGCCAGCAGCTTGTACAACAGGATGAACACTGAAGCTTTCTTT. Encoded protein: CASSLYNRMNTEAFF.

V gene TRBV12-5 combines with J gene TRBJ1-4; tentative D call: TRBD1 (5 bases). Deletions cut 5 bases from V and 2 bases from J, with 9 bases between. CDR3 length: 14 residues. Germline V gene data show CDR1 as LGHNT and CDR2 as FRNRAP. CDR3 region: CASGADSTNEKLFF. For the CDR3, the DNA is TGTGCTAGTGGTGCCGACAGTACTAATGAAAAACTGTTTTTT.

The chain has TRBV7-8 and TRBJ1-2; a possible D gene is TRBD1 (5 bases). Per the germline V gene, CDR1 is SGHVS and CDR2 is FQNEAQ. V lost 5 bases to trimming and J lost 0 bases, with 13 bases between them. This CDR3 has 15 amino acids. The DNA of the CDR3 is TGTGCCAGCAGCGTTCAAGGGGAATCTAACTATGGCTACACCTTC. It specifies CASSVQGESNYGYTF.

V and J are TRBV3-1 (or the pseudogene TRBV3-2) and TRBJ1-4; the D is unclear. V gave up 0 bases and J gave up 8 bases, with 7 bases separating them. Per germline, CDR1 LGHDT and CDR2 YNNKEL (reference sequence). The CDR3 contains 13 residues. CDR3 in amino acids: CASSQDREEKLFF. In nucleotides, the CDR3 is TGTGCCAGCAGCCAAGATCGGGAAGAAAAACTGTTTTTT.

The chain carries TRBV3-1 (or the pseudogene TRBV3-2) and TRBJ2-1, with 7 bases that match TRBD1. This CDR3 comprises 15 residues. The junction had 10 bases not matched to a gene; V was cut back by 4 bases and J by 7 bases. The germline gives CDR1 LGHDT, CDR2 YNNKEL (reference sequence). The chain's CDR3 is CASSPPGQLSNEQFF. The CDR3 DNA reads TGTGCCAGCAGCCCACCGGGACAGCTATCAAATGAGCAGTTCTTC.

The chain has TRBV6-6 and TRBJ2-7; maybe TRBD1 (5 bases). The CDR3 totals 14 residues. V lost 5 bases and J 2 bases, leaving 13 bases between the germline ends. Germline V gene data show CDR1 as MNHNY and CDR2 as SVGAGI (reference sequence). Written as DNA, the CDR3 is TGTGCCAGCAGTACTGACTCAGGGACCTACGAGCAGTACTTC. Translated: CASSTDSGTYEQYF.

V gene TRBV10-3 combines with J gene TRBJ1-1, with 9 bases that match TRBD1. CDR3 length: 15 amino acids. Germline V gene sequence: CDR1 ENHRY, CDR2 SYGVKD. V gave up 6 bases and J gave up 4 bases; unmatched junction bases: 9. The CDR3 region is CAISENRGPTTEAFF. CDR3 bases: TGTGCCATCAGCGAGAACAGGGGGCCTACCACTGAAGCTTTCTTT.

This chain links TRBV4-1 with TRBJ2-7; TRBD1 matches at 10 bases. Germline lookup yields CDR1 MGHRA and CDR2 YSYEKL. The CDR3 has 19 residues. The ends lost 2 bases at V and 0 bases at J; junction bases unmatched: 13. CDR3 coding DNA: TGCGCCAGCAGCCAAAGCCCAGCACGAGGGACAGGGGCCTCCTACGAGCAGTACTTC. It codes for CASSQSPARGTGASYEQYF.